This record concerns one T cell receptor beta chain sequence. What it binds is not known. Germline V gene data show CDR1 as GTSNPN and CDR2 as SVGIG (reference sequence). V shed 2 bases and J shed 4 bases, with 8 bases lying between them. This CDR3 contains 12 residues. These data originate in a study of OX40 agonist ivuxolimab in advanced cancers. Study-wide background: The patients' treatment was ivuxolimab, an agonistic anti-OX40 (CD134) antibody. All patients had ivuxolimab intravenously every 2 weeks at 0.01 to 10 mg/kg. Notes on the study in general: CD4+ T cells averaged fewer expanded clones than CD8+ T cells.

TCRdb keeps only in-frame clones here, not all; method: immunoSEQ multiplex PCR. Here the sample spans around 53,000 clones, 70% to 90% being singletons. The sampling schedule covered blood at baseline, cycle 4 day 1, and cycle 7 day 1. The receptor was derived from an adult with an advanced solid tumor such as melanoma, head and neck, liver or kidney cancer. The chain combines TRBV30 with TRBJ2-5; the D gene is possibly TRBD2 (5 bases). The specimen was CD4+ or CD8+ T cells sorted from blood, collected in a trial of the OX40 agonist ivuxolimab. Here the CDR3 reads CAWSWERETQYF. The CDR3 nucleotides are TGTGCCTGGAGTTGGGAGCGAGAGACCCAGTACTTC.